This note documents a single TCR beta chain sequence. Antigen: not known. At one end the junction does not follow the germline gene, possibly because of a read error. The sample is drawn from a study of beta chain features in type 1 diabetes. Study findings and constraints: Shorter TCRB CDR3s, moderately but significantly so, marked every one of the four CD4+ subsets in Type 1 diabetes patients. Patients showed naive, central memory and Treg TCRB repertoires that appeared more similar than those of healthy donors.

Every isolated RNA sample was fully reverse transcribed, so sequencing captured expressed TCRB transcripts. Profiled with immunoSEQ multiplex PCR; TCRdb holds only in-frame clones, not every one. The table has 40,000 to 45,000 clones, 51% seen once. In germline, CDR1 is SGHTA, CDR2 FQGTGA. CDR3 length: 17 residues. The authors sorted CD4+ naive, central memory, regulatory and stem cell-like memory cells via CD45RO/CCR7/CD25/CD127/CD95/CD27. This rearrangement joins TRBV7-3 to TRBJ2-1; TRBD2 matches 14 bases. Sequencing used Tregs from blood. The clonotype was recovered from a woman between 18 and 29 years old in good health. The CDR3 DNA reads as TGTGCCAGCAACTTAAAAATGGGACTAGCGGGAGAAAATGAGCAGTTCTTC. Amino acid sequence: CASNLKMGLAGENEQFF.